This TCR beta chain was identified during a study of control samples from healthy donors and cancer patients. Germline V gene lookup returns CDR1 LGHNA and CDR2 YNFKEQ. V dropped 3 bases and J dropped 3 bases, with 9 bases sitting between them. The CDR3 is 14 amino acids. Measured with immunoSEQ multiplex PCR; TCRdb has only the in-frame clones, and not every one. There are about 120,000 clones in the sample; more than 75% occur only once, and about 2.1% lies in the top ten. The receptor was isolated from a woman in her seventies in good health. Sequencing was performed on blood. This chain connects TRBV4-2 to TRBJ1-5; D perhaps matches TRBD1 (5 bases). The CDR3 region is CASSQGRNNQPQHF. CDR3 sequence (DNA): TGTGCCAGCAGCCAGGGACGGAACAATCAGCCCCAGCATTTT.